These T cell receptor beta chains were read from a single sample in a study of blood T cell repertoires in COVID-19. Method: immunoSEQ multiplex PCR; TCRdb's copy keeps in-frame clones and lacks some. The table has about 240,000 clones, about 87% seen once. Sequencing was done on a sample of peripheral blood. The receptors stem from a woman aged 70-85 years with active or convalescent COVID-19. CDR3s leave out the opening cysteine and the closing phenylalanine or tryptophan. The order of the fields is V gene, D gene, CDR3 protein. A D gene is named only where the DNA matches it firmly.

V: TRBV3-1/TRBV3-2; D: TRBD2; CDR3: ASSQQGGVAGQSEQF
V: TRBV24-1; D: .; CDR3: ATSGADRGAF
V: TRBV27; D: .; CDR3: ASSLTGTQLIAGTGELF
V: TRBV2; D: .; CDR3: ASSEVGQNTGELF
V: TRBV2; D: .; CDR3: ASLEKSSYEQY
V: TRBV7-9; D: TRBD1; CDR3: ASSGLGTGGIESNQPQH
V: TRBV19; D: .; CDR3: ASSPQGRETEAF
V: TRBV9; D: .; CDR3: ASSGAADGHTEAF
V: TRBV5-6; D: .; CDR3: ASSLGREQY
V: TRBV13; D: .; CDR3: ASSLATARGSPLH
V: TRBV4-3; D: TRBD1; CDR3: ASSQARSADREGGYT
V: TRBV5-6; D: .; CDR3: ASSFPHSTDTQY
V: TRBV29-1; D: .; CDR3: SVVGVVETQY
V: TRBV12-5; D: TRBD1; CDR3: ASGLGQGFTDTQY
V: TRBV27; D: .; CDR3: ASSLAGNEQY
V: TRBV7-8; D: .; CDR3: ASSLLAGERYEQY
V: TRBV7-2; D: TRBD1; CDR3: ASGRQGGTEAF
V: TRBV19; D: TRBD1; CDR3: ASSGQGSTGELF
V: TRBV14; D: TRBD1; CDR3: ASSPPSTGVNTIY
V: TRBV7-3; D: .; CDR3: ATSTDYSNEQF
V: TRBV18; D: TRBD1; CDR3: ASSPGQGNQPQH
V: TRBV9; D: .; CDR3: ASSNTYNEQF
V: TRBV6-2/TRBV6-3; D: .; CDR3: ASSRGGSNQPQH
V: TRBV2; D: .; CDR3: ASSEALRSRGAF
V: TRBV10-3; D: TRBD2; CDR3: AISGTSAGGIETQY
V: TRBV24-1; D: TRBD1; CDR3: ATSDSGQGSGNTIY
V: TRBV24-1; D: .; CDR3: ATSRTDTQY
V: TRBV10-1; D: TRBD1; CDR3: ASSESGTAEKLF
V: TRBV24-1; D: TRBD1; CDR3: ATSDKGASGTGELF
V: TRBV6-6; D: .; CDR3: ASSSLWEEGLF
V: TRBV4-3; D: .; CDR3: ASSRGALITDTQY
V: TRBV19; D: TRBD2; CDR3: ASRPFLAGGTDTQY
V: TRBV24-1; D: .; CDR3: ATSSSTEAF
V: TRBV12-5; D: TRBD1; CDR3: ASGRTGGALNTGELF
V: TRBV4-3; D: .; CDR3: ASSQALSSYEQY
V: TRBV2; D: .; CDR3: ASSRQSRTNEKLF
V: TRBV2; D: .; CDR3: ASRQGGSPLH
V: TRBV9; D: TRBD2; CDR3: ASSVYSGGATDTQY
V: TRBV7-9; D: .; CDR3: ASSLSTAGGSRYGYT
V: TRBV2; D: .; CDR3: ASNNERDTEAF
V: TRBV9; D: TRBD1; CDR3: ASSVLGQGYNEQF
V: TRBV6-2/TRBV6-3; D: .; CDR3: ASSNQGVYGYT
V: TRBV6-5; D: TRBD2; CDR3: ASKPGLAGDTQY
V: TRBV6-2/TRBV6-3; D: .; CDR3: ASSYSGGRENYGYT
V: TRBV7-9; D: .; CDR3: ASSRMTGDYGYT
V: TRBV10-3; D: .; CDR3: AISPKDSRTGELF
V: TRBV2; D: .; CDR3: ASRERMGTGNTIY
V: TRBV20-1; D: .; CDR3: SARLTTEAF
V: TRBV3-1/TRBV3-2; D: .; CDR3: AGGTPEAF
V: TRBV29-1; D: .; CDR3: SVEDQGNQPQH
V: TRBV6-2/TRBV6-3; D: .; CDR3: ASSFEGANYGYT
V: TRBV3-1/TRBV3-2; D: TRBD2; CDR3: ASSQAGTRGGWEQY
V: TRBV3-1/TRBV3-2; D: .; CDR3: ASSPTGLDTEAF
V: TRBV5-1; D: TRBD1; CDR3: ASSGRQGRHEQY
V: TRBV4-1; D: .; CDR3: ASSPPGLSNQPQH
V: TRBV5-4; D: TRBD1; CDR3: ASSSSDRGRYGYT
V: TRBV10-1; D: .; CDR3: ASSEGQWEQY
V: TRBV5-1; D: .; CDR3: ASSLGVNSNQPQH
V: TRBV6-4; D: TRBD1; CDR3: ASSVPQGSYTLYGYT